The T cell receptor beta chain under discussion was sequenced for a study of identical twins. Study-wide results and caveats: Invariant T cells like MAIT and iNKT could partly confound the zero-insertion analyses.

Remarks on this clonotype: The antigen is unknown.

Using its own MiXCR run on the 5' RACE reads, TCRdb lists one record per CDR3 protein. The repertoire has 600,000 to 800,000 distinct CDR3 sequences, around 20% of them found once; the top ten carry over 4%. The CDR3 runs 16 residues. With V trimmed by 3 bases and J by 6 bases, 4 bases remained unmatched. Germline loops: CDR1 MGHDK, CDR2 SYGVNS. This same sample was also taken into another study, of T cells expressing NK-cell markers. That study reports: It was sorted CD3+CD56-NKG2C+, CD3+CD56+NKG2C- and CD3+CD56+NKG2C+ T cells that provided the TCR beta repertoires. There remained a lack of clarity about HCMV specificity of expanded NKG2C+ T cell clones.

The gene calls are TRBV25-1 and TRBJ2-3, with 15 bases lining up with TRBD2. The sample taken for sequencing was PBMCs. The sequence derives from a young woman in good health. CDR3 loop: CASSDGLAGGPDTQYF. DNA for the CDR3: TGTGCCAGCAGTGATGGACTAGCGGGAGGGCCGGATACGCAGTATTTT. Combining the CDR3 with reference TRBV25-1 and TRBJ2-3 gives the whole variable domain EADIYQTPRYLVIGTGKKITLECSQTMGHDKMYWYQQDPGMELHLIHYSYGVNSTEKGDLSSESTVSRIRTEHFPLTLESARPSHTSQYLCASSDGLAGGPDTQYFGPGTRLTVL.